This T cell receptor beta chain appears in the sequencing data of a study of T cell clonality in common variable immunodeficiency. Germline CDR1 SGHNT, CDR2 YYREEE (reference sequence). This CDR3 has 13 residues. Trimming stripped 4 bases from V and 4 bases from J, with 9 bases between. Sequencing input was equivalent genomic DNA from CVID and controls. Here immunoSEQ multiplex PCR was the method, and the copy in TCRdb shows in-frame clones only, minus some. The sample shows some 42,000 clones, none of them appearing just once. This clone was seen ten or more times. Its specificity is unknown. The CDR3 is cut off 3 residues early in the read; its end comes from the germline J gene. Findings and caveats of the study: T cell subpopulation sequencing would be needed to explain CVID clonality.

Caucasian heritage predominated among both patients and controls. The sample comprised peripheral blood mononuclear cells. The source of this sequence is a person aged 18-69 years in good health. This rearrangement joins TRBV5-4 to TRBJ1-5; tentative D call: TRBD1 (6 bases). CDR3: CASSVDRNQPQHF. CDR3 DNA, as far as it was read: TGTGCCAGCAGCGTGGACAGAAATCAGCCC.